Below are 21 T cell receptor beta chains sequenced from a single sample in a study of response to subunit inactivated influenza vaccine. TCRdb ran MiXCR on the RT-PCR reads and lists one entry per CDR3 protein. The repertoire has around 850,000 distinct CDR3 sequences, under 20% of them found once; the top ten carry roughly 11%. The source was PBMCs from blood, collected approximately 5 days after vaccination. The receptors come from a man aged 50 or older who received an inactivated influenza vaccine.

This clonotype was seen at least ten times. V and J are TRBV7-2 and TRBJ2-1, with 10 bases lining up with TRBD2. The CDR3 spans 14 residues. Germline CDR1 reads SGHTA; CDR2 reads FQGNSA. V trimming: 4 bases; J trimming: 8 bases; junction bases outside the gene matches: 5. The chain's CDR3 is CASSYYGTSDEQFF. Here the CDR3 DNA reads TGTGCCAGCAGCTATTACGGGACTAGCGATGAGCAGTTCTTC.

This sequence joins TRBV12-3 or TRBV12-4 and TRBJ1-2, with D hard to call. This CDR3 comprises 15 residues. Trimming pared 3 bases from V and 4 bases from J, leaving 15 bases between. CDR3 coding DNA: TGTGCCAGCAGTTTCTGGTCACTGACCACCTATGGCTACACCTTC. Translating it yields CASSFWSLTTYGYTF.

This clonotype was counted ten times or more. This chain uses TRBV12-3 or TRBV12-4 with TRBJ2-5; D possibly corresponds to TRBD2 (6 bases). Between the trimmed V and J ends, which lost 4 bases and 1 base, there was a span of 10 bases. The CDR3 has 14 amino acids. The CDR3 DNA follows: TGTGCCAGCAGTTCTCTAGCGAGCCAAGAGACCCAGTACTTC. It specifies CASSSLASQETQYF.

This clonotype was seen a few times. V usage is TRBV28 and J usage is TRBJ2-7; 7 positions agree with TRBD1. J was trimmed by 7 bases and V by 4 bases; bases with no gene match: 7. This CDR3 comprises 13 residues. CDR1 and CDR2 (germline): MDHEN, SYDVKM. CDR3 in amino acids: CASSSLTGLEQYF. The DNA for the CDR3 is TGTGCCAGCAGTTCATTGACAGGGCTAGAGCAGTACTTC.

This clonotype has at least ten counts. This sequence joins TRBV5-6 and TRBJ2-7; D unresolved. The CDR3 runs 16 residues. The V gene lost 1 base and the J gene lost 0 bases, with 14 bases spanning the gap. CDR1 SGHDT and CDR2 YYEEEE come from the germline V gene. The DNA for the CDR3 is TGTGCCAGCAGCTTGTTCTTTCCGATCATCTCCTACGAGCAGTACTTC. Translation: CASSLFFPIISYEQYF.

This clonotype was recorded a few times. This chain links TRBV7-2 with TRBJ1-2, with D possibly being TRBD1 (6 bases). Deletions cut 5 bases from V and 4 bases from J, with 20 bases between. Germline V gene sequence: CDR1 SGHTA, CDR2 FQGNSA. This CDR3 is 16 amino acids long. CDR3 sequence: CASSLGQTFSSYGYTF. The DNA for the CDR3 is TGTGCCAGCAGCCTTGGACAGACCTTTTCCTCCTATGGCTACACCTTC.

This clonotype was detected a few times. The rearrangement joins TRBV25-1 to TRBJ2-2; 13 bases map to TRBD2. The germline V gene has CDR1 MGHDK and CDR2 SYGVNS. This CDR3 is 17 amino acids long. V lost 7 bases and J lost 3; bases outside the gene matches: 8. CDR3 in amino acids: CASKKVTSGRDTGELFF. CDR3 sequence (DNA): TGTGCCAGCAAGAAAGTAACTAGCGGGAGGGACACCGGGGAGCTGTTTTTT.

This clonotype has a handful of counts. This sequence joins TRBV7-9 and TRBJ2-1; TRBD2 is a possible D gene (5 bases). Trimming took off 0 bases at V and 10 bases at J, with 7 bases between the two ends. CDR1 is SEHNR, CDR2 FQNEAQ, per germline (reference sequence). CDR3 length: 12 residues. The CDR3 DNA is TGTGCCAGCAGCTTAGCGACGGGAGAGCAGTTCTTC. Protein sequence: CASSLATGEQFF.

The gene calls are TRBV2 and TRBJ2-5; D possibly corresponds to TRBD1 (6 bases). Per germline, CDR1 SNHLY and CDR2 FYNNEI. V lost 5 bases to trimming and J lost 5 bases, with 15 bases between them. CDR3 size: 14 residues. In DNA, the CDR3 is TGTGCCAGCAGTCGGACAGCGACTTGGGAGACCCAGTACTTC. Its protein is CASSRTATWETQYF. The full variable domain, completed using reference TRBV2 and TRBJ2-5, is EPEVTQTPSHQVTQMGQEVILRCVPISNHLYFYWYRQILGQKVEFLVSFYNNEISEKSEIFDDQFSVERPDGSNFTLKIRSTKLEDSAMYFCASSRTATWETQYFGPGTRLLVL.

The genes are TRBV20-1 and TRBJ2-3, with 15 bases matching TRBD2. The CDR3 runs to 16 residues. V gave up 5 bases and J gave up 9 bases; unmatched junction bases: 12. The germline V gene encodes CDR1 DFQATT and CDR2 SNEGSKA (reference sequence). The CDR3 loop is CSAFPPGLAGGGTQYF. Here the CDR3 DNA reads TGCAGTGCTTTCCCCCCGGGACTAGCGGGAGGAGGCACGCAGTATTTT.

The sample holds a few counts of this clonotype. The chain combines TRBV12-3 or TRBV12-4 with TRBJ2-2; TRBD2 matches at 7 bases. The CDR3 runs to 13 residues. V lost 4 bases and J lost 7; bases outside the gene matches: 3. CDR3 sequence: CASSSERGGELFF. The CDR3 DNA reads as TGTGCCAGCAGTTCCGAGCGGGGCGGGGAGCTGTTTTTT.

This clonotype was counted a few times. The chain recombines TRBV30 with TRBJ2-1; D perhaps matches TRBD2 (5 bases). Looked up from germline, CDR1 is GTSNPN and CDR2 is SVGIG (reference sequence). The CDR3 has 15 residues. Trimming removed 0 bases from V and 0 bases from J, with 9 bases in between. The CDR3 nucleotides read TGTGCCTGGAGTGTAAAAGGGAGCTCCTACAATGAGCAGTTCTTC. Translating it yields CAWSVKGSSYNEQFF.

The V and J genes are TRBV5-1 and TRBJ2-3; 9 nucleotides match TRBD1. V gave up 4 bases and J gave up 2 bases; unmatched junction bases: 5. The CDR3 is 15 residues long. Germline V CDR1 and CDR2: SGHRS, YFSETQ. The CDR3 region is CASSPDRGDTDTQYF. CDR3 coding DNA: TGCGCCAGCAGCCCAGACAGGGGGGACACAGATACGCAGTATTTT.

This clonotype has a handful of counts. This chain uses TRBV20-1 with TRBJ2-3, with D possibly TRBD2 on 7 matching bases. Trimming shortened V by 2 bases and J by 3 bases, and 15 bases separated the two germline ends. Looked up from germline, CDR1 is DFQATT and CDR2 is SNEGSKA (reference sequence). This CDR3 comprises 15 residues. The chain's CDR3 is CSARTPGGRTDTQYF. The CDR3 DNA reads as TGCAGTGCTAGAACACCGGGGGGCAGGACAGATACGCAGTATTTT.

Concerning this clonotype: One junction end disagrees with the germline gene, perhaps due to a read error. The rearrangement links TRBV6-2 or TRBV6-3 to TRBJ2-2; 10 bases fit TRBD2. In germline, CDR1 is MNHEY, CDR2 SVGEGT. The CDR3 is 18 amino acids. In nucleotides, the CDR3 is TGTGCCAGCAGTTACTCGATGGCGGCTAGCGGGAGTCCCGGTGAGCTGTTTTTT. It specifies CASSYSMAASGSPGELFF.

This clonotype was detected only a few times. This sequence joins TRBV5-1 and TRBJ1-2, with 10 bases aligning to TRBD1. The germline gives CDR1 SGHRS, CDR2 YFSETQ. The CDR3 contains 18 residues. Losses at the gene ends were 0 bases for V and 4 bases for J; bases not matched to a gene: 12. CDR3: CASSLEGTGVADFYGYTF. The CDR3 DNA is TGCGCCAGCAGCTTGGAGGGGACAGGGGTCGCCGATTTCTATGGCTACACCTTC.

The chain has TRBV5-1 and TRBJ2-5, with 8 bases fitting TRBD1. Germline V lookup: CDR1 SGHRS, CDR2 YFSETQ. V shed 4 bases and J 5 bases; nucleotides not matched to a gene: 10. This CDR3 has 15 amino acids. The CDR3 region is CASSPGQGVFETQYF. The CDR3 DNA sequence: TGCGCCAGCAGCCCTGGACAGGGAGTATTCGAGACCCAGTACTTC.

This clonotype was counted a few times. The genes are TRBV7-9 and TRBJ1-2; D may be TRBD1 (6 bases). The CDR3 length is 13 residues. V was trimmed by 5 bases and J by 8 bases, leaving 15 bases between them. From germline, CDR1 is SEHNR and CDR2 FQNEAQ (reference sequence). The CDR3 DNA is TGTGCCAGCAGCCCACTACAGGGAGGCGGCTACACCTTC. This gives the protein CASSPLQGGGYTF.

This chain uses TRBV6-2 or TRBV6-3 with TRBJ2-1, with TRBD2 matching over 11 bases. Per the germline V gene, CDR1 is MNHEY and CDR2 is SVGEGT. V lost 2 bases and J lost 5; bases outside the gene matches: 5. The length of the CDR3 is 16 residues. CDR3 bases: TGTGCCAGCAGTTACGTGGGACTAGCGGAAGACAATGAGCAGTTCTTC. Amino acid sequence: CASSYVGLAEDNEQFF.

The chain is built from TRBV12-3 or TRBV12-4 and TRBJ2-7, with 9 bases lining up with TRBD2. The CDR3 is made up of 12 amino acids. V dropped 5 bases and J dropped 7; count of bases not matched to a gene: 3. The CDR3 spells CASSRTSAEQYF. The CDR3 region has the DNA TGTGCCAGCAGTCGGACTAGCGCGGAGCAGTACTTC.

Concerning this clonotype: Being one base from a much bigger clone, this may be a read error. This chain links TRBV20-1 with TRBJ2-3; 8 bases map to TRBD2. The CDR3 spans 15 residues. The V segment lost 6 bases and the J segment 5 bases; nucleotides outside the gene matches: 13. Germline CDR1 DFQATT, CDR2 SNEGSKA (reference sequence). CDR3 in DNA: TGCAGTGCCGCTTCACTAGCGGTTCTCATAGATACGCAGTATTTT. Protein product: CSAASLAVLIDTQYF.